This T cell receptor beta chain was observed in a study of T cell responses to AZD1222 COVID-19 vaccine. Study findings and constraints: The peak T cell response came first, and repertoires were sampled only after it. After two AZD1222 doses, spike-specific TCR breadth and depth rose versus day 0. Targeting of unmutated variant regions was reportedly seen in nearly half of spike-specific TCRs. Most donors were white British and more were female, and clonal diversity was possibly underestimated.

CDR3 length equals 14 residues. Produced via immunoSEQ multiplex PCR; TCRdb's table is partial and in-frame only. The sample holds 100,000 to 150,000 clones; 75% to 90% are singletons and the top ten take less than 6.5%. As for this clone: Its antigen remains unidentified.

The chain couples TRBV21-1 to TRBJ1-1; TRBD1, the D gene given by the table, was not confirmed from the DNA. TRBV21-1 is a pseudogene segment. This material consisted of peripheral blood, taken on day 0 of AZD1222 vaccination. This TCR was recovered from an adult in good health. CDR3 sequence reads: CASRPGQGRTEAFF. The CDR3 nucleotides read TGTGCCAGCAGACCGGGACAGGGGCGGACTGAAGCTTTCTTT.